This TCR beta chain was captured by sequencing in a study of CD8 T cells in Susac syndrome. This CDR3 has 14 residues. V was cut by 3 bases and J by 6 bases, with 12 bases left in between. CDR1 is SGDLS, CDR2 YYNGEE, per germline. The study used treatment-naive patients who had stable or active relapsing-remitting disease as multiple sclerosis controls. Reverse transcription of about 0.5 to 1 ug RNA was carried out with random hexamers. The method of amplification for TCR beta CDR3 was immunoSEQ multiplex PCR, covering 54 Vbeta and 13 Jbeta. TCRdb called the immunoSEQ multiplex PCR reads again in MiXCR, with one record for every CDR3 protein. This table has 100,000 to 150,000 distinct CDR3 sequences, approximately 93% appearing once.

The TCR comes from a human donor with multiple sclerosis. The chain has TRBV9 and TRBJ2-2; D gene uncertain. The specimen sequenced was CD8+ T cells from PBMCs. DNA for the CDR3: TGTGCCAGCAGCGCCGAGAGACTCCCCGGGGAGCTGTTTTTT. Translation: CASSAERLPGELFF.